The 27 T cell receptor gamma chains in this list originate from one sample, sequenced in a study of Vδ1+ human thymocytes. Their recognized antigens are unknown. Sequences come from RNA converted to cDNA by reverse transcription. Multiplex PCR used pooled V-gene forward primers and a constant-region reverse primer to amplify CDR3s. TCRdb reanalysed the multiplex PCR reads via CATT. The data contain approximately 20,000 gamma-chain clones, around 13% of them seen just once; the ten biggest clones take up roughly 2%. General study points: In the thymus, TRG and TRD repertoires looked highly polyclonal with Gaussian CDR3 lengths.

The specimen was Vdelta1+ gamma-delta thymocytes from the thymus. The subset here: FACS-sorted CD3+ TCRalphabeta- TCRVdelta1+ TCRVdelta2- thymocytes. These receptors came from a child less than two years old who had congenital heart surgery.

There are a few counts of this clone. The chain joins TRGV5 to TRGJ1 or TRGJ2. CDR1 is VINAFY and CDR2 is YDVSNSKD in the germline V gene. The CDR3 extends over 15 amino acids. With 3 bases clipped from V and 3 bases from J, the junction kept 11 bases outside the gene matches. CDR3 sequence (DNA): TGTGCCACCTGGGACTGCCGCTCGCTTTATTATAAGAAACTCTTT. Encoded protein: CATWDCRSLYYKKLF.

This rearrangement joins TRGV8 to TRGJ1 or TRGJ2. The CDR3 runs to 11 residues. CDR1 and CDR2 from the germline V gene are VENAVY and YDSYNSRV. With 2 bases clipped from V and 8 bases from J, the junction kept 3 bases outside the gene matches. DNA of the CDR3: TGTGCCACCTGGGATATTCATAAGAAACTCTTT. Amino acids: CATWDIHKKLF.

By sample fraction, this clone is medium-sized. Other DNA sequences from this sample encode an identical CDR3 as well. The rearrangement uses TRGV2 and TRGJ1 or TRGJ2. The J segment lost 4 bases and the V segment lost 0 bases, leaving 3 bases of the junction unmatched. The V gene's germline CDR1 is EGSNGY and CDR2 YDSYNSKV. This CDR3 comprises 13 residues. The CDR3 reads CATWDGRYYKKLF. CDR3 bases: TGTGCCACCTGGGACGGGCGGTATTATAAGAAACTCTTT.

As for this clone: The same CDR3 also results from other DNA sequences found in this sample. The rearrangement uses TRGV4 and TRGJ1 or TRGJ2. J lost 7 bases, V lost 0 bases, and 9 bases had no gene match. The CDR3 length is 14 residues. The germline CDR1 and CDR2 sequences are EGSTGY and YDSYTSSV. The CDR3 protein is CATWDGPRGYKKLF. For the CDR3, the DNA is TGTGCCACCTGGGATGGGCCGAGGGGGTATAAGAAACTCTTT.

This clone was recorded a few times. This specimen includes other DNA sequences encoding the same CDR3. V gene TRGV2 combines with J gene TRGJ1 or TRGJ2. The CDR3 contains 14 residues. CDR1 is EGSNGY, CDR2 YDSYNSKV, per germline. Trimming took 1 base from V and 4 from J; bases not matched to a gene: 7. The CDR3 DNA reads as TGTGCCACCTGGGACGGACTGGGATATTATAAGAAACTCTTT. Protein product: CATWDGLGYYKKLF.

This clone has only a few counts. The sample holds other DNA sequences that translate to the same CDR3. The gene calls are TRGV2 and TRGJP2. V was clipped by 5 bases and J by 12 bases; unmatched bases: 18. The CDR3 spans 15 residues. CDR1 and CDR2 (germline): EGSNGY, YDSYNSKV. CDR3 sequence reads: CATWGLGDFSGIKTF. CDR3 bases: TGTGCCACCTGGGGTCTCGGAGATTTCTCGGGGATCAAGACGTTT.

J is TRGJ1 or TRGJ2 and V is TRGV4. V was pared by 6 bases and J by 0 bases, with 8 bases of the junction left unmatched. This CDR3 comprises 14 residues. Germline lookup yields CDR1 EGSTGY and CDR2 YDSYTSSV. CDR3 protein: CATWNDSNYYKKLF. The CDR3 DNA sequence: TGTGCCACCTGGAATGACTCGAATTATTATAAGAAACTCTTT.

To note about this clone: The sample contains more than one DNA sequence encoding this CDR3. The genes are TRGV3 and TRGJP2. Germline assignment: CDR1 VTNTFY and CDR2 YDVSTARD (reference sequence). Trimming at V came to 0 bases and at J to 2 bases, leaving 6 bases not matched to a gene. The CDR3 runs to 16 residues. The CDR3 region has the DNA TGTGCCACCTGGGACAGGCGGGGGAGTAGTGATTGGATCAAGACGTTT. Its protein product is CATWDRRGSSDWIKTF.

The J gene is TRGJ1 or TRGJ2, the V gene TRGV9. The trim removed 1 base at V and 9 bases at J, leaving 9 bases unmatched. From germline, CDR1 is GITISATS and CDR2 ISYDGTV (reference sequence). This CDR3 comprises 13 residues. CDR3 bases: TGTGCCTTGTGGGAGGTACACGACTGTAAGAAACTCTTT. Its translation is CALWEVHDCKKLF.

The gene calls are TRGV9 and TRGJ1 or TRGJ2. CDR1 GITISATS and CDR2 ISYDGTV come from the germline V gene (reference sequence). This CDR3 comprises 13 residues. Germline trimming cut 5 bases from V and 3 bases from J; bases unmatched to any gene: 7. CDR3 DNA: TGTGCCTTGTGGGTTTCGAGTTATTATAAGAAACTCTTT. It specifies CALWVSSYYKKLF.

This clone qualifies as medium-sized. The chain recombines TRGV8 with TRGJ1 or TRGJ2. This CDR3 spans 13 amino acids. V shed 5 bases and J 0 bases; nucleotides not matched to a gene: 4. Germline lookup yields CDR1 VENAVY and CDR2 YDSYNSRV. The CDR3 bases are TGTGCCACCTGGGCGCCGAATTATTATAAGAAACTCTTT. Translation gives CATWAPNYYKKLF.

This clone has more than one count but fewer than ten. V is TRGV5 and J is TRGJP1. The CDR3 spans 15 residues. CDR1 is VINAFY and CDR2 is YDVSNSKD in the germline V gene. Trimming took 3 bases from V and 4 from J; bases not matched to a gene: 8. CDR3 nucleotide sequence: TGTGCCACCTGGGACCCGTGGGACACTGGTTGGTTCAAGATATTT. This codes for CATWDPWDTGWFKIF.

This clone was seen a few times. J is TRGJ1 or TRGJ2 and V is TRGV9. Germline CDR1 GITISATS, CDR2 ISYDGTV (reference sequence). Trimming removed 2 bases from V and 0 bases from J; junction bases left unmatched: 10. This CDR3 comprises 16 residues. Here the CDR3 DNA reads TGTGCCTTGTGGGAGGACCCTCCCCCGAATTATTATAAGAAACTCTTT. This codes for CALWEDPPPNYYKKLF.

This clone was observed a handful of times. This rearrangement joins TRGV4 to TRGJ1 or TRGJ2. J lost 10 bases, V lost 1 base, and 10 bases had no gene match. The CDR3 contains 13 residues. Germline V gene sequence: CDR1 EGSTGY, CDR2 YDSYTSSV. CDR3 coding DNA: TGTGCCACCTGGGATGGACCCAAGATGAAGAAACTCTTT. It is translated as CATWDGPKMKKLF.

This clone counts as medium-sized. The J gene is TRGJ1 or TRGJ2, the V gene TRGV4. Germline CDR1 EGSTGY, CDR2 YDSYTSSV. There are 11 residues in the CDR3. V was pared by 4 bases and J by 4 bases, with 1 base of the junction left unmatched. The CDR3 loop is CATWDYYKKLF. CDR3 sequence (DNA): TGTGCCACCTGGGACTATTATAAGAAACTCTTT.

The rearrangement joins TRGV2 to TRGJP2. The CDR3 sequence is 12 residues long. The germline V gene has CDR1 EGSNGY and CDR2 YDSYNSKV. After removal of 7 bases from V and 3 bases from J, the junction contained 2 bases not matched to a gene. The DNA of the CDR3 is TGTGCCACCTGCTGTAGTGATTGGATCAAGACGTTT. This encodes CATCCSDWIKTF.

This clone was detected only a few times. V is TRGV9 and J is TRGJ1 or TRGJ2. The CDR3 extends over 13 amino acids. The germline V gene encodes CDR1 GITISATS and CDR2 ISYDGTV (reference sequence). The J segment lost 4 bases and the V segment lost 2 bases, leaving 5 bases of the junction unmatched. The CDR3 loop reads CALWEGTYYKKLF. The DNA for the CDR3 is TGTGCCTTGTGGGAGGGGACCTATTATAAGAAACTCTTT.

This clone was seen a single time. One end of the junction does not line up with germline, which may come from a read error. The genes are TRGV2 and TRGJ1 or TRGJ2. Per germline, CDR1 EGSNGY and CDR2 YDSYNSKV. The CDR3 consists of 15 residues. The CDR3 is CATWNGPWNYYKKLF. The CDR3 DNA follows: TGTGCCACCTGGAACGGGCCCTGGAATTATTATAAGAAACTCTTT.

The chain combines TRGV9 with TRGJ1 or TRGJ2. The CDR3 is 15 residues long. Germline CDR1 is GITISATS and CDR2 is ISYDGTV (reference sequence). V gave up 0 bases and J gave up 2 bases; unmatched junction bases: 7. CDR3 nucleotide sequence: TGTGCCTTGTGGGAGGTGCAATTTGATTATTATAAGAAACTCTTT. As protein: CALWEVQFDYYKKLF.

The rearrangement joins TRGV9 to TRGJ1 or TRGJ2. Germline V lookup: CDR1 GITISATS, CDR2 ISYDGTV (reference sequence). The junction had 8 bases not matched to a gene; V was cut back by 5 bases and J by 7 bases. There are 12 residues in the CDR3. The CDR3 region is CALWVLRYKKLF. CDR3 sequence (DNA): TGTGCCTTGTGGGTTTTGAGGTATAAGAAACTCTTT.

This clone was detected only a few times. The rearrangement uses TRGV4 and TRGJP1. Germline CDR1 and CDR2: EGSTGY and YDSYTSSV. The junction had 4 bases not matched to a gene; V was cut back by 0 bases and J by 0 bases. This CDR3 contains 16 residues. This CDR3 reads CATWDGGYTTGWFKIF. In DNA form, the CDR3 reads TGTGCCACCTGGGATGGGGGTTATACCACTGGTTGGTTCAAGATATTT.

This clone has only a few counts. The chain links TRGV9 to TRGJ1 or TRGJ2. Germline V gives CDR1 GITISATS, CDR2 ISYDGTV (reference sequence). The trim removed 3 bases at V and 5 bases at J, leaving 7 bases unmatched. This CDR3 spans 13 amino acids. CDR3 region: CALWEKRDYKKLF. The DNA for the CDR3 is TGTGCCTTGTGGGAGAAGAGAGATTATAAGAAACTCTTT.

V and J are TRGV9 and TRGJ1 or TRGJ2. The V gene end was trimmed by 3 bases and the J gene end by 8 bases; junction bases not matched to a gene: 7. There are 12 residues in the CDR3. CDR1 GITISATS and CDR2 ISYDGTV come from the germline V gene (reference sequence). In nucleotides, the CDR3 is TGTGCCTTGTGGGAGTCCCGGGATAAGAAACTCTTT. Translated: CALWESRDKKLF.

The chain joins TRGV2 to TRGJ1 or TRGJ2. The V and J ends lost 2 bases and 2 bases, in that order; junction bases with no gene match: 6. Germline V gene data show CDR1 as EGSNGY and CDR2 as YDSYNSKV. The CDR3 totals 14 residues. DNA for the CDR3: TGTGCCACCTGGGACGTCAGGGATTATTATAAGAAACTCTTT. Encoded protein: CATWDVRDYYKKLF.

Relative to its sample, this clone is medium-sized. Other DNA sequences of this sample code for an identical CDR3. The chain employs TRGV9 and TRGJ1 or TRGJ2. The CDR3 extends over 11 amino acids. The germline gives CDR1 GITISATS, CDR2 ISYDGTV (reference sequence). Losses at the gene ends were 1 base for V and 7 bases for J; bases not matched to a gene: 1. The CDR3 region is CALWEVYKKLF. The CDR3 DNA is TGTGCCTTGTGGGAGGTCTATAAGAAACTCTTT.

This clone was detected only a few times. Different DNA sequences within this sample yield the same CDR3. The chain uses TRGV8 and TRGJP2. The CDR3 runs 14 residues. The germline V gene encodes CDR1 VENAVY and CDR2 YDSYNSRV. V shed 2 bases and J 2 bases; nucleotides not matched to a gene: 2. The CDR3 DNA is TGTGCCACCTGGGATACAAGTAGTGATTGGATCAAGACGTTT. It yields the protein CATWDTSSDWIKTF.

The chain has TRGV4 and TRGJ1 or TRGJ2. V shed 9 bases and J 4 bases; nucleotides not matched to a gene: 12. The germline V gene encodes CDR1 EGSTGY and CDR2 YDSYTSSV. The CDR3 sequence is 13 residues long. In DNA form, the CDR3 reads TGTGCCACCCCAGCAAGGACCTATTATAAGAAACTCTTT. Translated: CATPARTYYKKLF.